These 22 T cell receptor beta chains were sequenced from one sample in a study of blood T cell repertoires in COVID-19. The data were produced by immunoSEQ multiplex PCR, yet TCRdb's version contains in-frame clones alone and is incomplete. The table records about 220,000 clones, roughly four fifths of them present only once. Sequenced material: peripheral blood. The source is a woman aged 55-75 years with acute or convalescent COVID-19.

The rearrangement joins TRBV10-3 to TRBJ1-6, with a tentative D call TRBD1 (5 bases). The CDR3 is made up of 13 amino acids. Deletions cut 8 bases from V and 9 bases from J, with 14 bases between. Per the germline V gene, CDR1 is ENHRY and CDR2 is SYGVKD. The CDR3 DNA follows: TGTGCCATCGCCCCGGGGGGGTTTTCACCCCTCCACTTT. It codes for CAIAPGGFSPLHF.

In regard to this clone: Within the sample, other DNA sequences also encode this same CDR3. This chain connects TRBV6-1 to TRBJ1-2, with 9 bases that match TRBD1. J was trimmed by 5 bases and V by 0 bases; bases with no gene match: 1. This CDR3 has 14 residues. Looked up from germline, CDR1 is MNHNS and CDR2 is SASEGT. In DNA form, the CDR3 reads TGTGCCAGCAGTGAAGCTGGGACAGGGTATGGCTACACCTTC. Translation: CASSEAGTGYGYTF.

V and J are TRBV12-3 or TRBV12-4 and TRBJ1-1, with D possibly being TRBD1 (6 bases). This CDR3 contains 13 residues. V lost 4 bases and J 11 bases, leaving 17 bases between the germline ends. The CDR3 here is CASSSENRVGAFF. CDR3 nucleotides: TGTGCCAGCAGTTCGGAAAACAGGGTTGGGGCTTTCTTT.

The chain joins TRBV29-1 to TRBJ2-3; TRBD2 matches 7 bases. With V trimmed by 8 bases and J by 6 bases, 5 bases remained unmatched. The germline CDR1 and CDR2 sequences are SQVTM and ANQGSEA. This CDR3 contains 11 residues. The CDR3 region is CSLKTSDTQYF. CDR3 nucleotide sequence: TGCAGCCTTAAGACTAGCGATACGCAGTATTTT.

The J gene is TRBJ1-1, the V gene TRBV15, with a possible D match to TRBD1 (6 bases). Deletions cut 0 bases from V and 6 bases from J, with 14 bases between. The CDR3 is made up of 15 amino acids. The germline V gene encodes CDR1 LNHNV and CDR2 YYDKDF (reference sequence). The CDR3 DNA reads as TGTGCCACCAGCAGAGATTACCAGGGGAGCGCTGAAGCTTTCTTT. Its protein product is CATSRDYQGSAEAFF.

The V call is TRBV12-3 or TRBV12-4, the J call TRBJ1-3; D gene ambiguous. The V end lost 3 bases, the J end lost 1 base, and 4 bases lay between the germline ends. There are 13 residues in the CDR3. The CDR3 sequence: CASSFPSGNTIYF. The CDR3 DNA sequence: TGTGCCAGCAGTTTCCCATCTGGAAACACCATATATTTT.

The CDR3 bases are TGTGCCAGCAGCATCCGACTGAGGAACACTGAAGCTTTCTTT. It codes for CASSIRLRNTEAFF. The chain employs TRBV7-2 and TRBJ1-1; D remains unclear. Germline V lookup: CDR1 SGHTA, CDR2 FQGNSA. V dropped 5 bases and J dropped 1 base, with 11 bases sitting between them. CDR3 length: 14 amino acids.

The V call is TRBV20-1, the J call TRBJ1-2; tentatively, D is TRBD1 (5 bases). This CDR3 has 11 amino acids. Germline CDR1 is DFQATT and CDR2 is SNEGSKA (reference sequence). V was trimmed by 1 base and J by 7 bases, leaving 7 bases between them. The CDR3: CSARGQIGYTF. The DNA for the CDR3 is TGCAGTGCTAGAGGACAGATTGGCTACACCTTC.

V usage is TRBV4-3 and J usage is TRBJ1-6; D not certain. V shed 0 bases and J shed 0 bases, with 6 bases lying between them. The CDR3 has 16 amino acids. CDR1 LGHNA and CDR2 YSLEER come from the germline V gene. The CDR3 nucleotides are TGCGCCAGCAGCCAAGAGCCGAGCTCCTATAATTCACCCCTCCACTTT. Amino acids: CASSQEPSSYNSPLHF.

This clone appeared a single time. CDR3 amino acids: CASSPDTHRGATDTQYF. The CDR3 nucleotides read TGTGCCAGCAGCCCAGATACCCACAGGGGCGCGACAGATACGCAGTATTTT. The chain links TRBV9 to TRBJ2-3; 7 nucleotides agree with TRBD1. J lost 3 bases, V lost 4 bases, and 14 bases had no gene match. CDR1 is SGDLS and CDR2 is YYNGEE in the germline V gene. The CDR3 consists of 17 residues.

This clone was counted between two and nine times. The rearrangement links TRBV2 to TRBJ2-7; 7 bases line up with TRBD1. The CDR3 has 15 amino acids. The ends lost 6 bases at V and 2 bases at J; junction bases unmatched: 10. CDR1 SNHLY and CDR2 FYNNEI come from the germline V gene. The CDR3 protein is CASRLEGASTYEQYF. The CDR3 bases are TGTGCCAGCAGATTAGAGGGGGCGTCTACCTACGAGCAGTACTTC.

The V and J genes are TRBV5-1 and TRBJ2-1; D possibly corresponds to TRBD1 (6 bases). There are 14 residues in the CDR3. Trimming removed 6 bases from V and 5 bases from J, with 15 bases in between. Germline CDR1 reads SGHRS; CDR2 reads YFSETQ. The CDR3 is CASNEMGQNNEQFF. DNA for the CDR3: TGCGCCAGCAACGAGATGGGACAAAACAATGAGCAGTTCTTC.

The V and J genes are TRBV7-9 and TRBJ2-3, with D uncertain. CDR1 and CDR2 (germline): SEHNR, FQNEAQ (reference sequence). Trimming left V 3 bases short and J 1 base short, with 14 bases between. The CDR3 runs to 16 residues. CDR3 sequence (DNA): TGTGCCAGCAGCTTCACACCCTCCTTCGGCACAGATACGCAGTATTTT. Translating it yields CASSFTPSFGTDTQYF.

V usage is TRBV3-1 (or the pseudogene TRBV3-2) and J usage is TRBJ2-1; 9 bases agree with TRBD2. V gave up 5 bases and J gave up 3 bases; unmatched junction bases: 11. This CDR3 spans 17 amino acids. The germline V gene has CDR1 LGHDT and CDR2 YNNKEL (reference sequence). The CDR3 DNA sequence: TGTGCCAGCAGCAAAGGGTTTAAGACTAGCGGCTACAATGAGCAGTTCTTC. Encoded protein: CASSKGFKTSGYNEQFF.

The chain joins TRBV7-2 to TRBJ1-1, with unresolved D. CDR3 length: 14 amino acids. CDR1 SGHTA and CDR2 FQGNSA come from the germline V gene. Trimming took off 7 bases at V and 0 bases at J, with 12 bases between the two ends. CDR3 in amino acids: CASKNSLLNTEAFF. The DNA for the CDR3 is TGTGCCAGCAAGAACAGCCTACTGAACACTGAAGCTTTCTTT.

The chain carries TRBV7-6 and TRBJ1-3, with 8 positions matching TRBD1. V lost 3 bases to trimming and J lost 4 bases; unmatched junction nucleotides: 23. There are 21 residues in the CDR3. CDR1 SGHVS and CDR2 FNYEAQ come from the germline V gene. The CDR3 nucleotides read TGTGCCAGCAGCTTTCTAGCCACCGGGACAGGATTTAGGTCTAAGGGAAACACCATATATTTT. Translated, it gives CASSFLATGTGFRSKGNTIYF.

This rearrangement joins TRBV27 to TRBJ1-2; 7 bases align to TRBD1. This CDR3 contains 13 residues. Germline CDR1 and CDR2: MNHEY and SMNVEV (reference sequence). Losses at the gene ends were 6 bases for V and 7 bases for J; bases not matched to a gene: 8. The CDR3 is CASSEQGHRGYTF. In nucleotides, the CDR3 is TGTGCCAGCAGCGAACAGGGGCACCGTGGCTACACCTTC.

The CDR3 loop is CATSPDNLNSPLHF. The CDR3 bases are TGTGCCACCTCCCCCGACAATTTAAATTCACCCCTCCACTTT. This sequence joins TRBV28 and TRBJ1-6; D uncertain. V was clipped by 10 bases and J by 7 bases, with 17 bases between them. Germline CDR1 MDHEN, CDR2 SYDVKM. This CDR3 comprises 14 residues.

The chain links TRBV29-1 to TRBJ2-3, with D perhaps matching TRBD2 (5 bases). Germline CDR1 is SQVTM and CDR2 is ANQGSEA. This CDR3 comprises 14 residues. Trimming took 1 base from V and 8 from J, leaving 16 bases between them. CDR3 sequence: CSVEGAERGGTQYF. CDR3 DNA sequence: TGCAGCGTTGAAGGGGCAGAACGAGGAGGTACGCAGTATTTT.

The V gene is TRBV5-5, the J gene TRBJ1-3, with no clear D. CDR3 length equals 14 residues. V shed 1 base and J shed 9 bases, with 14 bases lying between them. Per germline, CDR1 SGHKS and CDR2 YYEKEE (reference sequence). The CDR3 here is CASSLREELSTIYF. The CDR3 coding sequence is TGTGCCAGCAGCTTGAGGGAGGAATTGAGCACCATATATTTT.

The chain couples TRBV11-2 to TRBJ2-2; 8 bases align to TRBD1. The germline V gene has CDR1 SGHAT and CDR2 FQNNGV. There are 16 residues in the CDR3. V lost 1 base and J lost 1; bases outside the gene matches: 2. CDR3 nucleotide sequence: TGTGCCAGCAGCTTAGTAGGACAGGGGAACACCGGGGAGCTGTTTTTT. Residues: CASSLVGQGNTGELFF. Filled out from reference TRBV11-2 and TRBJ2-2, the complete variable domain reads EAGVAQSPRYKIIEKRQSVAFWCNPISGHATLYWYQQILGQGPKLLIQFQNNGVVDDSQLPKDRFSAERLKGVDSTLKIQPAKLEDSAVYLCASSLVGQGNTGELFFGEGSRLTVL.

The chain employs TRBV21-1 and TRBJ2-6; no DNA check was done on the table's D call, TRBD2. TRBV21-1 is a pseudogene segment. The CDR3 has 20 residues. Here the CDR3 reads CASSKDWQGGVSPGANVLTF. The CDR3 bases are TGTGCCAGCAGCAAAGACTGGCAGGGAGGGGTCTCCCCTGGGGCCAACGTCCTGACTTTC.